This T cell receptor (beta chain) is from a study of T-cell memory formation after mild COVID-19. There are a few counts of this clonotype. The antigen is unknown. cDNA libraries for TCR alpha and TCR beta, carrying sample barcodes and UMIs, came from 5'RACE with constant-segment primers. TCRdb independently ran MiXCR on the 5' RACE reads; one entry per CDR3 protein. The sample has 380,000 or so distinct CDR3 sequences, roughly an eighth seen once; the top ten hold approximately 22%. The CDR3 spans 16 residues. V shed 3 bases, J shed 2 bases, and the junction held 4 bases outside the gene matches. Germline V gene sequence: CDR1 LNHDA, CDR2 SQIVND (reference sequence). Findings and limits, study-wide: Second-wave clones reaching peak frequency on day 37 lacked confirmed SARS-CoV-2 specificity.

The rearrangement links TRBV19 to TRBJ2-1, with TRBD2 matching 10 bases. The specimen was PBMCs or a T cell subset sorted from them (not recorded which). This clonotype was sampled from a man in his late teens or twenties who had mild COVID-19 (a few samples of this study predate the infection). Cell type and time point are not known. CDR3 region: CASSILGTSAYNEQFF. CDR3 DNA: TGTGCCAGTAGTATTTTAGGGACTAGCGCCTACAATGAGCAGTTCTTC.